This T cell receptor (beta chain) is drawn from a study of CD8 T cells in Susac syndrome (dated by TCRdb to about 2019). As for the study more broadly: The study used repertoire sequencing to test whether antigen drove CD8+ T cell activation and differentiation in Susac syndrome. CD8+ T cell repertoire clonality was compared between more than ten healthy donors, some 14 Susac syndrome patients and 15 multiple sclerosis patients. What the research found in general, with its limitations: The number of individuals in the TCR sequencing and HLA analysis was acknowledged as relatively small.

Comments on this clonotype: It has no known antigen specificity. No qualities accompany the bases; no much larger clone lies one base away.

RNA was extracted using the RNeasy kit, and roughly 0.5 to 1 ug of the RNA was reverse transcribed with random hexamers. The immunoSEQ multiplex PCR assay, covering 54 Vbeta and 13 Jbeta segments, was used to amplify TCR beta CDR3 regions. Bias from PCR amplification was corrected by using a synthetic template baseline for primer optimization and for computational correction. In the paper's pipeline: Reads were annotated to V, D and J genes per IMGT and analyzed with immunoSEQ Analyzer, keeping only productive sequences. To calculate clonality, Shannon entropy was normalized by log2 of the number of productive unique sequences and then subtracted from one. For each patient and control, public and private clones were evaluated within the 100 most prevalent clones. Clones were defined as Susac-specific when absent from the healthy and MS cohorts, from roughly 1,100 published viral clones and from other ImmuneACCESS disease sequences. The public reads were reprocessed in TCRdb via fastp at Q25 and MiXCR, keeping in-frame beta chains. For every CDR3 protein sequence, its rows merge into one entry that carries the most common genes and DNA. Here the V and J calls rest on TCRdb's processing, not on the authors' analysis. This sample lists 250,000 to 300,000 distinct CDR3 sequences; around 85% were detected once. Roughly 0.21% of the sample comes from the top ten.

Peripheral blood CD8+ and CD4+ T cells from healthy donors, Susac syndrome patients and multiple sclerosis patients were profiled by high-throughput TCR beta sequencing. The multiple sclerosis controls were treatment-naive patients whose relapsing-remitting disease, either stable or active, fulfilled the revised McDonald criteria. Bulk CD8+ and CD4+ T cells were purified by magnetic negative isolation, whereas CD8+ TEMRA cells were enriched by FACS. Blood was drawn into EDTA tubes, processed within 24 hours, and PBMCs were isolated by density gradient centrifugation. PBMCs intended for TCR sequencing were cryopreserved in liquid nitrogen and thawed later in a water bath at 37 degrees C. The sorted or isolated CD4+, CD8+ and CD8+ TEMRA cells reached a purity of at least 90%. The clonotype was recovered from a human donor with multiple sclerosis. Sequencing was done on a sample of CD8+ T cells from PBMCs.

The nucleotide sequence is TGTGCCAGCAGCGTAGGGGACCCCTCGAACACCGGGGAGCTGTTTTTT. Its protein product is CASSVGDPSNTGELFF. The chain uses TRBV9 and TRBJ2-2; the D segment may tentatively be TRBD1 or TRBD2, each giving 5 matched bases. The CDR3 holds 16 amino acids from the cysteine to the phenylalanine. The DNA shown is the 48-base CDR3, in frame from base 1. CDR1 and CDR2 (SGDLS, YYNGEE) derive from the germline V gene. Trimming removed 0 bases from V and 0 bases from J, leaving 9 bases between the germline ends.